This T cell receptor (beta chain) was identified in a study of blood T cell repertoires in COVID-19. Study details: The United States, Italy and Spain supplied acute and convalescent COVID-19 samples. Sample material is recorded as cDNA or gDNA derived from T cells, B-cell-depleted T cells, or PBMCs.

This clone was seen a single time. The authors' processing: Amplifying reference gene primers gave estimates of nucleated cell counts. The protocol was immunoSEQ multiplex PCR, while the TCRdb copy is restricted to in-frame clones and leaves out a portion. The V and J calls and clone size were taken over from that table, and D and trimming were inferred from the DNA. The sample includes about 270,000 clones, around 87% seen only once; the top ten take 2% to 2.5%. Input material: peripheral blood. This clonotype originated in a woman aged 50 to 60 with acute or convalescent COVID-19.

CDR3 DNA: TGTGCCAGCAACTTTGACCGGGACAATGAGCAGTTCTTC. Translated: CASNFDRDNEQFF. The V call is TRBV28, the J call TRBJ2-1; no clear D. This CDR3 is 13 amino acids long. V was shortened by 7 bases and J by 5 bases, with 12 bases between the two germline ends. Germline CDR1 and CDR2: MDHEN and SYDVKM.